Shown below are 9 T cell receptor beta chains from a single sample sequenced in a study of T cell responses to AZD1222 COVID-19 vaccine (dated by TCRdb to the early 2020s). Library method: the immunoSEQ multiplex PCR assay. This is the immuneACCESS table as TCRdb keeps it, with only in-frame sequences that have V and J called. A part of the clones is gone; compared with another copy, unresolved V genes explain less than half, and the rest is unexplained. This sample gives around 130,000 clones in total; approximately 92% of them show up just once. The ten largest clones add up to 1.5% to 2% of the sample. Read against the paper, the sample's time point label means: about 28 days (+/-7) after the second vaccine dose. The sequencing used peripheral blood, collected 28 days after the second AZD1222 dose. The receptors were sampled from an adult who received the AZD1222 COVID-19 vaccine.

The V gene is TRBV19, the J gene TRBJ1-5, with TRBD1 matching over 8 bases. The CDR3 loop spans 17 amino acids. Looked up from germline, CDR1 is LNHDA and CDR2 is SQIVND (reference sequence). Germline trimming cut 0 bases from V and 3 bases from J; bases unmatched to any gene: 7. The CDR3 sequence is CASSIDGQGAFNQPQHF. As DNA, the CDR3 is TGTGCCAGTAGTATAGATGGACAGGGAGCGTTCAATCAGCCCCAGCATTTT.

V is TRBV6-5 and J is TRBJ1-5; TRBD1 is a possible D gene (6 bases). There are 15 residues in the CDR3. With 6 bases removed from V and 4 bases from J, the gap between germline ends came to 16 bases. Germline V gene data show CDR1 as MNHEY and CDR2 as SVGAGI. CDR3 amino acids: CASSSGGTLNQPQHF. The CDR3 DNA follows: TGTGCCAGCAGCTCCGGGGGGACACTGAATCAGCCCCAGCATTTT.

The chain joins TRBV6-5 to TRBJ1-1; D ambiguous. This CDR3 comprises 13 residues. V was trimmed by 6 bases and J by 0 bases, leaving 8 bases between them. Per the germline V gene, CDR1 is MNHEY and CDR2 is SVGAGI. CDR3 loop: CASRRPVNTEAFF. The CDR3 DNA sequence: TGTGCCAGCAGGCGCCCAGTGAACACTGAAGCTTTCTTT.

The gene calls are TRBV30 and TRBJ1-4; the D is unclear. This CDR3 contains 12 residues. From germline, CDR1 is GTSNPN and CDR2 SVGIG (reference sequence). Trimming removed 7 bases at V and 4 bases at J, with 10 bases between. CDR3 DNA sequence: TGTGCCTTCGACACCTATAATGAAAAACTGTTTTTT. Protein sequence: CAFDTYNEKLFF.

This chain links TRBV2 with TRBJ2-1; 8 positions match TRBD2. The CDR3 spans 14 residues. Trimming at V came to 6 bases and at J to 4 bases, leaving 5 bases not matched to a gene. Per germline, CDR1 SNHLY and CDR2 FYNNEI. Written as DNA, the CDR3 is TGTGCCAGCAGCGGGAGGGCGGGGTACAATGAGCAGTTCTTC. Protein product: CASSGRAGYNEQFF.

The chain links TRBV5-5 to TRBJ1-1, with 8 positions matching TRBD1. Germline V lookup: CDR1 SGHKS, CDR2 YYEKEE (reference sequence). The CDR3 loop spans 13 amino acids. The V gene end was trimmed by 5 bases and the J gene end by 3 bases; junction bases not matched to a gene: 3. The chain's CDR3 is CASSYRGDTEAFF. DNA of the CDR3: TGTGCCAGCAGTTACAGGGGGGACACTGAAGCTTTCTTT.

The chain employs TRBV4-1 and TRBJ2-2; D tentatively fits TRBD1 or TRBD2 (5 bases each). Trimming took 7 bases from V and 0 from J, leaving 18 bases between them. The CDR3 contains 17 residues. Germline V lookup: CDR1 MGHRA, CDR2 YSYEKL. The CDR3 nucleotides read TGCGCCAGCACCGCCTTTGGGGGAATCGCGAACACCGGGGAGCTGTTTTTT. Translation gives CASTAFGGIANTGELFF.

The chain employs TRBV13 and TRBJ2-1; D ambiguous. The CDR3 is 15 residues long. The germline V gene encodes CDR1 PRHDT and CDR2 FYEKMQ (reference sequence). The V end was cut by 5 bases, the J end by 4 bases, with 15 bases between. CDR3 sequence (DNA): TGTGCCAGCAGCCTTCGCCTTGGGCGGTACAATGAGCAGTTCTTC. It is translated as CASSLRLGRYNEQFF.

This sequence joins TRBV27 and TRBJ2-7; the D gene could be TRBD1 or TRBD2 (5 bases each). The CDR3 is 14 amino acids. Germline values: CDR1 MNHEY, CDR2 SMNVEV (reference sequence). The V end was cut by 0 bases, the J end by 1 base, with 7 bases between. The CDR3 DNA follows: TGTGCCAGCAGTTTATCAGGGGAGTCCTACGAGCAGTACGTC. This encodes CASSLSGESYEQYV.